The T cell receptor beta chain under discussion was sequenced for a study of beta chain features in type 1 diabetes. On the study more broadly: Examination of sorted cells across all samples involved 98,000,000 or so cells.

It was one heparinised blood draw, averaging roughly 0.11 L, that each donor gave. Cells sorted by CD45RO/CCR7/CD25/CD127/CD95/CD27 comprised CD4+ naive, central memory, regulatory and stem cell-like memory cells. As regards this clone: The antigen is unknown.

CDR1 and CDR2 from the germline V gene are SEHNR and FQNEAQ (reference sequence). The CDR3 runs to 12 residues. Trimming removed 2 bases from V and 5 bases from J, with 7 bases in between. Of the isolated RNA, all was reverse transcribed, and so the sequenced material was expressed TCRB transcripts. Using immunoSEQ multiplex PCR, the repertoire was profiled, and TCRdb retains in-frame clones only, with some absent. Found here are just over 600,000 clones, roughly 15% of them singletons; the top ten hold around 0.1%. Regarding the study as a whole: In all four CD4+ subsets, TCRB CDR3 length was significantly, moderately reduced in type 1 diabetes.

This chain uses TRBV7-9 with TRBJ2-7; D gene unclear. Sequencing input: naive CD4+ T cells from blood. This TCR derives from a young man in good health. The CDR3 DNA reads TGTGCCAGCAGCTTATTTCTTGACGAGCAGTACTTC. Its translation is CASSLFLDEQYF.